This T cell receptor (beta chain) was retrieved from a study of CD8 T cells in ankylosing spondylitis. The study, taken as a whole, reports: According to the report, clones linked to the disease were significantly enriched in matched synovial fluid samples taken from ankylosing spondylitis patients. The study identified a TCR beta motif of under 10 highly homologous variants that appeared characteristic of ankylosing spondylitis blood. Peripheral blood samples showed relatively rare disease-linked clones, and these clones were CD8+.

Each CDR3 protein gets one entry after TCRdb re-called the 5' RACE reads with MiXCR. The sample has roughly 180,000 distinct CDR3 sequences; roughly 10% are singletons. With respect to this clonotype: No antigen is known for it.

Germline V CDR1 and CDR2: SEHNR, FQNEAQ (reference sequence). CDR3 length equals 16 residues. Deletions cut 5 bases from V and 5 bases from J, with 21 bases between. This chain joins TRBV7-9 and TRBJ2-5; tentative D call: TRBD1 (5 bases). This clonotype originated in a female donor with ankylosing spondylitis or in good health (not recorded which). Material for sequencing was blood, either unsorted or a sorted T cell fraction (not recorded which). The CDR3 DNA is TGTGCCAGCAGCGCGACGCAGGGCCGGTCATGGGAGACCCAGTACTTC. Residues: CASSATQGRSWETQYF.